Described below is a single T cell receptor (beta chain) sequence and its context. Its antigen is unidentified. The sample originates from a study of T cells expressing NK-cell markers. The wider study: Sorted CD3+CD56+NKG2C+, CD3+CD56+NKG2C- and CD3+CD56-NKG2C+ T cells supplied TCR beta repertoires. HCMV serostatus: seven of eight sequenced donors positive, one negative. Whole-study findings and limits: Certain NKG2C+ T cell clones were expanded, and their HCMV specificity remained unclear.

Reanalyzing the 5' RACE reads, TCRdb keeps one entry per CDR3 protein, without DNA. This repertoire includes roughly 110,000 distinct CDR3 sequences. The CDR3 is made up of 15 amino acids. Germline V gene lookup returns CDR1 SGHAT and CDR2 FQNNGV. Source material: blood T cells: a sorted CD56 or NKG2C T cell subset, CD4+ or CD8+ T cells, or bulk PBMC T cells (not recorded which). The sequence was obtained from a woman between 18 and 75 years old in good health. V usage is TRBV11-2 and J usage is TRBJ2-5. This CDR3 is CASSQILDFSGTQYF.